This T cell receptor (beta chain) appears in the sequencing data of a study of metastatic and nonmetastatic thyroid tumors. Looking at the study overall: Samples came from malignant and benign thyroid patients, and repertoires were compared across blood and tumor or nodule tissue. Study-level findings and limits: Malignant thyroid tumors reportedly exceeded benign nodules significantly in TCR beta diversity, with the difference appearing in blood and tumor.

Patients underwent thyroid surgery, and none had received any treatment before it. This clone was seen at least ten times. Antigen specificity is unknown. Germline-derived CDR1 and CDR2 are SGHAT and FQNNGV. This CDR3 is built from 17 residues. Trimming removed 5 bases from V and 3 bases from J; junction bases left unmatched: 15. Per the original data handling: A classifier of distant metastasis in papillary thyroid cancer was built from CDR3 differences (across clinicopathological groups). TCRdb re-clonotyped the PCR reads via MiXCR. TCRdb, not the original authors, processed these V and J calls. The data contain fewer than 100,000 clones, 14% to 15% of them singletons.

The sample taken for sequencing was blood. The clonotype was recovered from a female donor with papillary thyroid cancer or a benign thyroid nodule (not recorded which). Some clones in this sample may be carry-over from other donors' samples. The V and J genes are TRBV11-2 and TRBJ2-7, with 8 bases identical to TRBD2. The CDR3 spells CASSLPGSGGHSYEQYF. CDR3 nucleotides: TGTGCCAGCAGCCTCCCGGGGAGCGGGGGACATAGCTACGAGCAGTACTTC.